The 4 T cell receptor beta chains given below trace back to one sample, sequenced in a study of cytomegalovirus exposure and HLA in healthy donors. PCR primers comprised 60 Vbeta and 13 Jbeta primers. Profiling relied on immunoSEQ multiplex PCR, and the TCRdb table lists in-frame clones only, not all of them. The sample has hundreds of thousands of clones, approximately 80% seen once. The sequencing input was PBMCs. The source of these receptors is a male donor in good health and CMV-seronegative.

A remark on this clone: The germline gene is not matched at one end of the junction; a read error may be the cause. The rearrangement uses TRBV7-9 and TRBJ2-5; TRBD2 matches 10 bases. Germline V gene sequence: CDR1 SEHNR, CDR2 FQNEAQ (reference sequence). The CDR3 length is 15 residues. CDR3 sequence (DNA): TGTGCCAGCAGCCTAGCGGGAGCCAGGCAAGAGACCCAGTACTTC. Translating it yields CASSLAGARQETQYF.

DNA for the CDR3: TGTGCCAGCAGCCCTTACACTAGCGGGAGGGCAGATACGCAGTATTTT. Its translation is CASSPYTSGRADTQYF. The rearrangement uses TRBV5-4 and TRBJ2-3; 13 bases fit TRBD2. J gave up 4 bases and V 4 bases, and 6 bases lay outside the gene matches. Germline V CDR1 and CDR2: SGHNT, YYREEE (reference sequence). The CDR3 runs to 16 residues.

This clone was seen only a few times. The chain employs TRBV4-2 and TRBJ2-2, with 10 bases identical to TRBD2. J was trimmed by 5 bases and V by 0 bases; bases with no gene match: 3. Germline-derived CDR1 and CDR2 are LGHNA and YNFKEQ. This CDR3 has 16 residues. The CDR3 protein is CASSQDPSGRTGELFF. The CDR3 DNA reads as TGTGCCAGCAGCCAAGACCCTAGCGGGAGAACCGGGGAGCTGTTTTTT.

The chain is built from TRBV5-1 and TRBJ1-2; 9 bases are a match to TRBD1. The CDR3 spans 15 residues. Germline CDR1 and CDR2: SGHRS and YFSETQ. V trimming: 1 base; J trimming: 4 bases; junction bases outside the gene matches: 5. The CDR3 coding sequence is TGCGCCAGCAGCTTGAATCAGGACAGGGGCTATGGCTACACCTTC. Translated, it gives CASSLNQDRGYGYTF. The full variable domain, rest sourced from reference TRBV5-1 and TRBJ1-2, is KAGVTQTPRYLIKTRGQQVTLSCSPISGHRSVSWYQQTPGQGLQFLFEYFSETQRNKGNFPGRFSGRQFSNSRSEMNVSTLELGDSALYLCASSLNQDRGYGYTFGSGTRLTVV.